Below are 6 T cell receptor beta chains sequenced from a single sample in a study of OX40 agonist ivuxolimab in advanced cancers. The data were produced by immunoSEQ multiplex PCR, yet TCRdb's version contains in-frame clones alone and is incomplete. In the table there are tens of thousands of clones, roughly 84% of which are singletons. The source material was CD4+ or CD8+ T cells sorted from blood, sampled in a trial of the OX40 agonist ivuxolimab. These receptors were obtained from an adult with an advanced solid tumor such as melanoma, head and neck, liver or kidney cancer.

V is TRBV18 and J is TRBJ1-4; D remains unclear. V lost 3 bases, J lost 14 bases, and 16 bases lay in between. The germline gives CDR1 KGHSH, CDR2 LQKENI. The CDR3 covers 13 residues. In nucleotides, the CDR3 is TGTGCCAGCTCACCCCCGAGCCGGCAGGACCTGTTTTTT. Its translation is CASSPPSRQDLFF.

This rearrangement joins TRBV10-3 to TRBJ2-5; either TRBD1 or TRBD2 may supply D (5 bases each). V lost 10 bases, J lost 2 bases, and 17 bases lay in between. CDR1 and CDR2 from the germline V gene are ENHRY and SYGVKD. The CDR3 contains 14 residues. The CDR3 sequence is CATGAQAAQETQYF. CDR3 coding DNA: TGTGCCACCGGGGCCCAAGCGGCTCAAGAGACCCAGTACTTC.

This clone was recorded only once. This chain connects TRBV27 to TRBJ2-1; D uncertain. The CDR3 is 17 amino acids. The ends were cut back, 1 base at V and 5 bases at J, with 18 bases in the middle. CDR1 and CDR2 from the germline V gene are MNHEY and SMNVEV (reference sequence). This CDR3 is CASSLYSRAIAHNEQFF. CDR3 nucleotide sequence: TGTGCCAGCAGTTTATATAGTAGAGCCATTGCCCACAATGAGCAGTTCTTC.

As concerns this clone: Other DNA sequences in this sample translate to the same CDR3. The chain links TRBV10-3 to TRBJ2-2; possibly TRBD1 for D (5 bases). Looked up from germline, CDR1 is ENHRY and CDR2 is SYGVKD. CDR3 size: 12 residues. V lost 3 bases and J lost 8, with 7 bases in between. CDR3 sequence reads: CAISEGAGELFF. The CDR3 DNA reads TGTGCCATCAGTGAAGGGGCTGGGGAGCTGTTTTTT.

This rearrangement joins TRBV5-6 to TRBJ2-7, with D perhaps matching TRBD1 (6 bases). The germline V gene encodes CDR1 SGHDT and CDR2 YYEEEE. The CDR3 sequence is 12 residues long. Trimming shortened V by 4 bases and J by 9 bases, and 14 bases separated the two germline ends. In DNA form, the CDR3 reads TGTGCCAGCAGCGGGACATCCGTAGGGCAGTACTTC. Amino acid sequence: CASSGTSVGQYF.

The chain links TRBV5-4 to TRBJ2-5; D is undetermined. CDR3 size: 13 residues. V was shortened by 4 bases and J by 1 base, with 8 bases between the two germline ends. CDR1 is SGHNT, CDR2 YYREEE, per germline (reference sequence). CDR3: CASSRVPQETQYF. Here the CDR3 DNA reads TGTGCCAGCAGCAGGGTCCCCCAAGAGACCCAGTACTTC.